Listed below are T cell receptor beta chains from one sample, sequenced in a study of blood T cell repertoires in COVID-19. Clones were read by immunoSEQ multiplex PCR, and TCRdb kept only the in-frame ones, dropping some. The sample carries over 200,000 clones, 92% recorded once. What was sequenced was peripheral blood. All receptors derive from a man aged 55 to 69 with COVID-19, enrolled during active disease. Each CDR3 is given with its conserved first and last residue. The order of the fields is D gene, V gene, clone size, J gene, CDR3 DNA, CDR3 protein. The D gene is left open where the match is weak. The listing skips clone size in some rows; elsewhere it reads once, few, many or a size class.

NA	TRBV28	NA	TRBJ1-5	TGTGCCAGCAGCTTGGGGCAGAGATTTAGCAATCAGCCCCAGCATTTT	CASSLGQRFSNQPQHF
NA	TRBV12-3/TRBV12-4	NA	TRBJ2-7	TGTGCCAGCAGTGAACAGGGCTACGAGCAGTACTTC	CASSEQGYEQYF
NA	TRBV12-5	few	TRBJ1-1	TGTGCTAGTGGTTTGTCCCCTACGTCTTTCTTT	CASGLSPTSFF
TRBD1	TRBV5-1	NA	TRBJ1-6	TGCGCCAGCAGCTTGGGGACAGGGGGAAATTCACCCCTCCACTTT	CASSLGTGGNSPLHF
NA	TRBV15	NA	TRBJ2-6	TGTGCCACCAGCAGGGCCCGCGGTCAGCCGCCCTCTGGGGCCAACGTCCTGACTTTC	CATSRARGQPPSGANVLTF
NA	TRBV2	NA	TRBJ1-1	TGTGCCAGCAGTGAACAGGGGATGAACACTGAAGCTTTCTTT	CASSEQGMNTEAFF
NA	TRBV19	NA	TRBJ2-7	TGTGCCAGTAGTATTCAGGGAATCTACGAGCAGTACTTC	CASSIQGIYEQYF
NA	TRBV27	NA	TRBJ1-4	TGTGCCAGCAGTCCTCAGACAGGTCTACCTTTGGGGGAAAAACTGTTTTTT	CASSPQTGLPLGEKLFF
TRBD2	TRBV5-4	NA	TRBJ2-3	TGTGCCAGCAGCTTGGAAGCTAGCGGGAGTTCAGATACGCAGTATTTT	CASSLEASGSSDTQYF
NA	TRBV6-5	NA	TRBJ1-1	TGTGCCAGCAGTTACAAACAGGGATTCGACACTGAAGCTTTCTTT	CASSYKQGFDTEAFF
NA	TRBV28	NA	TRBJ1-5	TGTGCCAGCAGTGCCGCAAGAGGTGTTAATCAGCCCCAGCATTTT	CASSAARGVNQPQHF
TRBD1	TRBV29-1	NA	TRBJ1-2	TGCAGCGTTTCCGAAGTGACAGGGTATGGCTACACCTTC	CSVSEVTGYGYTF
TRBD2	TRBV3-1/TRBV3-2	NA	TRBJ2-7	TGTGCCAGCAGCCAGAGCGGGGAAGAGTACTTC	CASSQSGEEYF
TRBD2	TRBV6-6	NA	TRBJ2-7	TGTGCCAGCAGTCGCCAAGGCGGGGGCGGGAGGAGTTACGAGCAGTACTTC	CASSRQGGGGRSYEQYF
TRBD1	TRBV2	NA	TRBJ1-4	TGTGCCAGCAGGAAACAGGGGGCGGATAATGAAAAACTGTTTTTT	CASRKQGADNEKLFF
NA	TRBV6-6	NA	TRBJ1-5	TGTGCCAGCAGTTACATAACAAGCAATCAGCCCCAGCATTTT	CASSYITSNQPQHF
TRBD2	TRBV18	NA	TRBJ2-2	TGTGCCAGCTCACCTATGGGACTAGCGGGAGCGAACACCGGGGAGCTGTTTTTT	CASSPMGLAGANTGELFF
TRBD1	TRBV6-5	NA	TRBJ2-1	TGTGCCAGCAGCGGACGGACAGGGGGCGTTGAGCAGTTCTTC	CASSGRTGGVEQFF
NA	TRBV3-1/TRBV3-2	NA	TRBJ1-3	TGTGCCAGCAGCCAAGGACTCTTGAGCTCTGGAAACACCATATATTTT	CASSQGLLSSGNTIYF
TRBD2	TRBV5-1	NA	TRBJ2-2	TGCGCCAGCAGCTTGACGGGAGGGGGAACCGGGGAGCTGTTTTTT	CASSLTGGGTGELFF
TRBD1	TRBV7-9	NA	TRBJ1-4	TGTGCCAGCAGCTTCCCGGGACAGGCGACCTGGGCGACTAATGAAAAACTGTTTTTT	CASSFPGQATWATNEKLFF
TRBD1	TRBV9	NA	TRBJ1-3	TGTGCCAGCAGCGACAGGGGGGTAGAGGGAAACACCATATATTTT	CASSDRGVEGNTIYF
NA	TRBV2	NA	TRBJ1-6	TGTGCCAGCAGCGTACAGGGAATGTGGAATTCACCCCTCCACTTT	CASSVQGMWNSPLHF
TRBD2	TRBV6-5	once	TRBJ2-1	TGTGCCAGCAGTACCGGACTAGCGGTAAACAATGAGCAGTTCTTC	CASSTGLAVNNEQFF
NA	TRBV11-2	NA	TRBJ1-4	TGTGCCAGCAGCCTTGGACATGGGTTCCTGTTTTTT	CASSLGHGFLFF
TRBD2	TRBV5-5	NA	TRBJ2-1	TGTGCCAGCAGCTTTGAGGTAGTAGCGGGCCCCCTACTCAATGAGCAGTTCTTC	CASSFEVVAGPLLNEQFF
NA	TRBV28	NA	TRBJ1-3	TGTGCCAGCAGTAGGGGGGGTACAGGTACTGGAAACACCATATATTTT	CASSRGGTGTGNTIYF
TRBD1	TRBV7-9	NA	TRBJ1-3	TGTGCCAGCAGCCCAACCGGGACAGGGGGCAAGGACACCATATATTTT	CASSPTGTGGKDTIYF
TRBD1	TRBV29-1	NA	TRBJ1-1	TGCAGCGTGGACAGGGGGTCCACTGAAGCTTTCTTT	CSVDRGSTEAFF
TRBD1	TRBV5-1	NA	TRBJ1-2	TGCGCCAGCAGCTTGTCGGACAGGGAACGTGCTGGCTACACCTTC	CASSLSDRERAGYTF
TRBD1	TRBV25-1	NA	TRBJ1-1	TGTGCCAGCAGTGTAATGGGGACAGGGGAGAACACTGAAGCTTTCTTT	CASSVMGTGENTEAFF
TRBD2	TRBV27	NA	TRBJ2-2	TGTGCCAGCAGCCGAGCGGGGGGGCAAACCGGGGAGCTGTTTTTT	CASSRAGGQTGELFF
TRBD1	TRBV6-5	NA	TRBJ1-5	TGTGCCAGCAGTTACCCCGGACAGGGTTGGAAGCCCCAGCATTTT	CASSYPGQGWKPQHF
TRBD1	TRBV18	NA	TRBJ1-1	TGTGCCAGCTCACCAGACAGGGCAGTGAACACTGAAGCTTTCTTT	CASSPDRAVNTEAFF
NA	TRBV4-2	NA	TRBJ2-3	TGTGCCAGCGGCCCGAGAGATACGCAGTATTTT	CASGPRDTQYF
NA	TRBV11-2	NA	TRBJ2-2	TGTGCCAGCAGCCGGGGGACTGACACCGGGGAGCTGTTTTTT	CASSRGTDTGELFF
NA	TRBV12-3/TRBV12-4	NA	TRBJ1-6	TGTGCCAGCAGTCCCGGTTCACCCCTCCACTTT	CASSPGSPLHF
NA	TRBV3-1/TRBV3-2	NA	TRBJ2-7	TGTGCCAGCAGCCAAGATCCGGTGGCGGGCTTCTATGAGCAGTACTTC	CASSQDPVAGFYEQYF
TRBD1	TRBV11-2	NA	TRBJ1-2	TGTGCCAGCAGCTTAGTCCGCCAGGGGGTCTATGGCTACACCTTC	CASSLVRQGVYGYTF
NA	TRBV11-1	NA	TRBJ1-6	TGTGCCAGCAGCTTACTAAACCCCAATTCACCCCTCCACTTT	CASSLLNPNSPLHF